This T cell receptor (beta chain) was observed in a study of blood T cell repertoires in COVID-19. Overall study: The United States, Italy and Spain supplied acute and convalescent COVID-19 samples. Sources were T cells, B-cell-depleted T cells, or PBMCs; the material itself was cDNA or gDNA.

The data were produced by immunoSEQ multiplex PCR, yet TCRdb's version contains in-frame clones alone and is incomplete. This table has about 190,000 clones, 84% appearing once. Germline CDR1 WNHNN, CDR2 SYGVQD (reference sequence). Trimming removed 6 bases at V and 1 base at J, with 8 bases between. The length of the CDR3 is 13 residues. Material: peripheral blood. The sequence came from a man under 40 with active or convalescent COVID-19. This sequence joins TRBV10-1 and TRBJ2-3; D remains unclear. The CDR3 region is CASSLSGTDTQYF. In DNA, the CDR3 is TGCGCCAGCAGCCTTTCCGGCACAGATACGCAGTATTTT.